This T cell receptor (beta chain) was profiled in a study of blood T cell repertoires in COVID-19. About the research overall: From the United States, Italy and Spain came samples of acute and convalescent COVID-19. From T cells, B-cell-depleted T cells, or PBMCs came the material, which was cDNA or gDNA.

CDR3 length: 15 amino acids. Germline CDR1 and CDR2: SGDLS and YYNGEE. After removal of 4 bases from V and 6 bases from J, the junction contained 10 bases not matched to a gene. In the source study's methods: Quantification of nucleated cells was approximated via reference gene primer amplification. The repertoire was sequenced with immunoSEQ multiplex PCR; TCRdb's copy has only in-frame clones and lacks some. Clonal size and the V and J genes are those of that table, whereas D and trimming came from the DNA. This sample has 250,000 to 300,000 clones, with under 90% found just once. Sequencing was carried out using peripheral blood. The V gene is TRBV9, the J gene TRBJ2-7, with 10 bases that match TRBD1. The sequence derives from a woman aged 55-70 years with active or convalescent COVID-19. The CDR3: CASSPRGDRGGEQYF. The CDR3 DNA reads TGTGCCAGCAGCCCCAGGGGGGACAGGGGAGGCGAGCAGTACTTC.